The 4 T cell receptor beta chains below were found in one sample sequenced in a study of control samples from healthy donors and cancer patients. This table comes from immunoSEQ multiplex PCR, and its TCRdb copy is limited to in-frame clones, with some not included. The data contain tens of thousands of clones, more than 85% of them singletons. The source material was blood. These receptors came from a woman between 25 and 40 years old in good health.

This clone was counted once. V and J are TRBV6-1 and TRBJ2-1; maybe TRBD2 (7 bases). CDR1 is MNHNS, CDR2 SASEGT, per germline. This CDR3 spans 16 amino acids. V was cut by 1 base and J by 4 bases, with 14 bases left in between. The CDR3 coding sequence is TGTGCCAGCAGTGAAGTCCAGGGGACTATTTACAATGAGCAGTTCTTC. Amino acid sequence: CASSEVQGTIYNEQFF.

The chain joins TRBV30 to TRBJ2-1; 9 positions match TRBD2. The germline V gene has CDR1 GTSNPN and CDR2 SVGIG (reference sequence). The trim removed 2 bases at V and 7 bases at J, leaving 6 bases unmatched. The CDR3 contains 14 residues. CDR3 sequence: CAWSSGGQLNEQFF. The DNA for the CDR3 is TGTGCCTGGAGTAGCGGGGGGCAGTTGAATGAGCAGTTCTTC.

V and J are TRBV7-6 and TRBJ2-7; perhaps TRBD1 as D (5 bases). The CDR3 is 13 residues long. V lost 1 base, J lost 2 bases, and 6 bases lay in between. Germline lookup yields CDR1 SGHVS and CDR2 FNYEAQ. CDR3 in amino acids: CASSLETAYEQYF. The CDR3 DNA reads TGTGCCAGCAGCTTAGAGACAGCCTACGAGCAGTACTTC.

This chain links TRBV14 with TRBJ1-5; D unresolved. Germline values: CDR1 SGHDN, CDR2 FVKESK. This CDR3 has 13 residues. Between the trimmed V and J ends, which lost 0 bases and 6 bases, there was a span of 6 bases. CDR3 DNA: TGTGCCAGCAGCCAAGATGAGGGTCAGCCCCAGCATTTT. Translating gives CASSQDEGQPQHF.